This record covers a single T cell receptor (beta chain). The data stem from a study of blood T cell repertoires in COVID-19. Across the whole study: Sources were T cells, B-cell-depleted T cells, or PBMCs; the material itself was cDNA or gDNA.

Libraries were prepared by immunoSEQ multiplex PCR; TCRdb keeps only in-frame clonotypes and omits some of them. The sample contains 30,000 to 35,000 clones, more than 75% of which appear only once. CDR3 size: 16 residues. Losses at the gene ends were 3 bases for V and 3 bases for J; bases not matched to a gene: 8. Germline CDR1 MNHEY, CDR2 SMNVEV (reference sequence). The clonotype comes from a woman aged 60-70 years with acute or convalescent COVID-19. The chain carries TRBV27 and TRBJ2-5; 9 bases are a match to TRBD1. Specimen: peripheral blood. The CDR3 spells CASSLGWGQGEETQYF. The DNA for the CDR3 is TGTGCCAGCAGTTTGGGGTGGGGACAGGGAGAAGAGACCCAGTACTTC.